This entry lists 9 T cell receptor beta chains sequenced from one sample in a study of human T cells and chemical hapten exposure. TCRdb analysed the RACE reads with MiXCR anew, one entry per CDR3 protein. The sample consists of approximately 82,000 distinct CDR3 sequences, roughly a tenth of them appearing once. Stated time point: patch test 1, 2 weeks after DPC sensitization. Treatment indicated: therapeutic diphenylcyclopropenone sensitization with weekly scalp DPC. The sequencing used whole blood, collected in connection with sensitization to the hapten diphenylcyclopropenone (DPC). These receptor sequences come from a man aged 35-49 years with alopecia areata. Some clones in this sample may be carry-over from other donors' samples.

This clonotype was seen only a few times. CDR3 bases: TGTGCCAGCAGGGTGACAGGGGGGGAGACCCAGTACTTC. Amino acid sequence: CASRVTGGETQYF. The chain joins TRBV12-3 or TRBV12-4 to TRBJ2-5, with TRBD1 matching over 9 bases. This CDR3 is 13 amino acids long. With 6 bases clipped from V and 5 bases from J, the junction kept 4 bases outside the gene matches.

This clonotype showed up just a few times. This chain links TRBV6-5 with TRBJ2-7; D is perhaps TRBD2 (5 bases). The V end lost 0 bases, the J end lost 6 bases, and 12 bases lay between the germline ends. The CDR3 is 14 residues long. CDR1 and CDR2 (germline): MNHEY, SVGAGI. In DNA, the CDR3 is TGTGCCAGCAGTTACTCTAGGCTAGCCCCCGAGCAGTACTTC. Amino acid sequence: CASSYSRLAPEQYF.

This clonotype was detected many times. The chain has TRBV30 and TRBJ1-1; D not resolved. There are 13 residues in the CDR3. Trimming cost V 0 bases and J 1 base, with 6 bases left between them. Per the germline V gene, CDR1 is GTSNPN and CDR2 is SVGIG (reference sequence). The CDR3 nucleotides are TGTGCCTGGAGTGTACTGGCGAACACTGAAGCTTTCTTT. Protein: CAWSVLANTEAFF.

This clonotype was detected a few times. CDR3 residues: CAISRMGQGIEAFF. Here the CDR3 DNA reads TGTGCCATCAGTCGGATGGGACAGGGGATTGAAGCTTTCTTT. The chain uses TRBV10-3 and TRBJ1-1; 10 bases align to TRBD1. The CDR3 sequence is 14 residues long. The V gene end was trimmed by 5 bases and the J gene end by 7 bases; junction bases not matched to a gene: 7. CDR1 and CDR2 from the germline V gene are ENHRY and SYGVKD.

This chain joins TRBV6-2 or TRBV6-3 and TRBJ1-4, with D perhaps matching TRBD1 (6 bases). The length of the CDR3 is 15 residues. Trimming cost V 5 bases and J 6 bases, with 16 bases left between them. From germline, CDR1 is MNHEY and CDR2 SVGEGT. The CDR3 reads CASSGWTDPDEKLFF. As DNA, the CDR3 is TGTGCCAGCAGTGGATGGACAGACCCCGATGAAAAACTGTTTTTT.

This chain connects TRBV28 to TRBJ1-5; D remains unclear. Trimming cost V 2 bases and J 3 bases, with 5 bases left between them. The germline V gene has CDR1 MDHEN and CDR2 SYDVKM. This CDR3 comprises 13 residues. CDR3 DNA: TGTGCCAGCAGTTTAGACAACAATCAGCCCCAGCATTTT. It codes for CASSLDNNQPQHF.

V is TRBV20-1 and J is TRBJ2-1; 7 nucleotides line up with TRBD2. CDR1 is DFQATT and CDR2 is SNEGSKA in the germline V gene (reference sequence). The CDR3 length is 16 residues. The junction had 12 bases not matched to a gene; V was cut back by 1 base and J by 6 bases. CDR3 region: CSARVAGVGFANEQFF. CDR3 sequence (DNA): TGCAGTGCTAGAGTTGCGGGAGTCGGTTTCGCCAATGAGCAGTTCTTC.

This chain links TRBV7-9 with TRBJ2-1, with D perhaps TRBD2 (5 bases). Trimming removed 5 bases from V and 5 bases from J, with 13 bases in between. Per the germline V gene, CDR1 is SEHNR and CDR2 is FQNEAQ (reference sequence). The CDR3 spans 14 residues. CDR3 residues: CASSVRELNNEQFF. CDR3 nucleotides: TGTGCCAGCAGCGTCCGGGAATTGAACAATGAGCAGTTCTTC.

This clonotype was seen more than once but under ten times. This chain uses TRBV28 with TRBJ2-2; TRBD1 or TRBD2 may be the D gene (5 bases each). Trimming took off 8 bases at V and 3 bases at J, with 10 bases between the two ends. The germline CDR1 and CDR2 sequences are MDHEN and SYDVKM. This CDR3 is 13 amino acids long. For the CDR3, the DNA is TGTGCCAGCTTCCAGGGAGACACCGGGGAGCTGTTTTTT. It specifies CASFQGDTGELFF.